This record concerns one T cell receptor (beta chain) sequence. As yet, its antigen is unknown. The sample comes from a study of shared clonotypes between healthy human individuals. Overall study context: Ranging from 18 to 49 in age, donors were two women and a few men. For every donor, three CD4 naive, three CD4 memory, two CD8 naive and one CD8 memory plates were used.

Repertoires were generated with immunoSEQ multiplex PCR, while TCRdb's copy carries only in-frame clones and drops some. Of about 1 million clones in the sample, 70% to 80% were seen once. Notes on the study in general: Larger estimated richness was generally seen in naive subsets than in memory subsets. Clonotypes shared by all four donors outscored non-shared clonotypes in generation probability.

There are 19 residues in the CDR3. Per germline, CDR1 SEHNR and CDR2 FQNEAQ (reference sequence). The V segment lost 0 bases and the J segment 6 bases; nucleotides outside the gene matches: 17. Sequencing used memory CD4+ T cells from PBMCs. Subset specified: CD45RA-negative fraction. The source is a young man in good health. Some clones in this sample may be carry-over from other donors' samples. This sequence joins TRBV7-9 and TRBJ2-1, with 7 positions matching TRBD2. CDR3 sequence (DNA): TGTGCCAGCAGCTTAGCAAGAAACCCGGGACTATCGATAAGCAATGAGCAGTTCTTC. It translates to CASSLARNPGLSISNEQFF.